The next 10 T cell receptor beta chains were all read from a single sample in a study of T cells in women clearing cervical HPV infection. Data came from immunoSEQ multiplex PCR; TCRdb stores just in-frame clones and leaves some out. The specimen's table records 44,000 or so clones. The sample consisted of blood buffy coat. The receptors stem from a woman aged 18-70 years with a cervical HPV16 infection that either progressed to CIN3+ or cleared (not recorded which).

On this clone: Read data end 3 residues before the CDR3 end; the end is taken from the germline J gene. The J gene is TRBJ1-4, the V gene TRBV30, with unresolved D. The germline V gene encodes CDR1 GTSNPN and CDR2 SVGIG (reference sequence). There are 18 residues in the CDR3. The CDR3 loop is CAWNLEIGGILYNSPLFF. The CDR3 bases that were read are TGTGCCTGGAACTTGGAGATAGGCGGGATCCTCTATAATTCACCA.

As concerns this clone: The read terminates 3 residues ahead of where the CDR3 ends, so the germline J gene completes it. The chain has TRBV9 and TRBJ2-1; TRBD2 agrees at 8 bases. The CDR3 is made up of 16 amino acids. Germline lookup yields CDR1 SGDLS and CDR2 YYNGEE. With 2 bases clipped from V and 4 bases from J, the junction kept 8 bases outside the gene matches. The CDR3 spells CASSVQNSGVYNEQFF. The sequenced part of the CDR3 DNA is TGTGCCAGCAGCGTCCAGAATAGCGGGGTGTACAATGAG. The full variable domain, rest sourced from reference TRBV9 and TRBJ2-1, is DSGVTQTPKHLITATGQRVTLRCSPRSGDLSVYWYQQSLDQGLQFLIQYYNGEERAKGNILERFSAQQFPDLHSELNLSSLELGDSALYFCASSVQNSGVYNEQFFGPGTRLTVL.

Comment on this clone: The read ends 3 residues before the CDR3 terminus; that terminus is restored from the germline J gene. The chain combines TRBV18 with TRBJ1-2; D is perhaps TRBD1 (5 bases). Germline V gene sequence: CDR1 KGHSH, CDR2 LQKENI. The CDR3 consists of 15 residues. CDR3 protein: CASFRTSGATDTYTF. The sequenced part of the CDR3 DNA is TGTGCCAGCTTCCGGACTAGCGGGGCCACAGATACC.

Regarding this clone: The read ends 3 residues early relative to the CDR3; the germline J gene fills the gap. The rearrangement uses TRBV24-1 and TRBJ2-7, with D perhaps TRBD1 (6 bases). V was trimmed by 4 bases and J by 3 bases, leaving 18 bases between them. The CDR3 has 16 residues. Germline CDR1 is KGHDR and CDR2 is SFDVKD. CDR3 DNA, as far as it was read: TGTGCCACCAGTGACGACGGAAACAGGGACCACTACGAG. Its protein product is CATSDDGNRDHYE. In full, the CDR3 reads CATSDDGNRDHYEQYF.

Notes on this clone: The read stops 3 residues short of the end of the CDR3; the missing end is completed from the germline J gene. V gene TRBV5-4 combines with J gene TRBJ1-3; D gene uncertain. CDR3 size: 11 residues. V was clipped by 10 bases and J by 4 bases, with 9 bases between them. The germline CDR1 and CDR2 sequences are SGHNT and YYREEE (reference sequence). CDR3 bases read: TGTGCCGTAAAACAGGGAAACACC. Translation: CAVKQGNT. The whole CDR3 reads CAVKQGNTIYF.

Partial CDR3 DNA: TGTGCCAGCAGCCCCAAGGGGCACCTATACAATGAG. Its protein is CASSPKGHLYNE. The entire CDR3 sequence reads CASSPKGHLYNEQFF. The V gene is TRBV7-9, the J gene TRBJ2-1; a weak D match, TRBD1 (5 bases). Read sequence stops 3 residues before the CDR3 end, and the germline J gene provides the missing end. V was pared by 5 bases and J by 4 bases, with 15 bases between. The CDR3 runs 15 residues. The germline CDR1 and CDR2 sequences are SEHNR and FQNEAQ (reference sequence).

On this clone: The sequence runs out 3 residues before the end of the CDR3; the remainder is reconstructed from the germline J gene. The rearrangement uses TRBV28 and TRBJ2-7, with D possibly being TRBD1 (7 bases). The CDR3 runs to 17 residues. With 8 bases removed from V and 1 base from J, the gap between germline ends came to 24 bases. Germline V CDR1 and CDR2: MDHEN, SYDVKM. CDR3: CASGGLPGTVFSYEQYF. The DNA read from the CDR3 is TGTGCCAGCGGGGGGCTCCCCGGGACAGTATTTTCCTACGAG.

In regard to this clone: The missing CDR3 end, 3 residues past where the read stops, is filled in from the germline J gene. This chain connects TRBV7-9 to TRBJ1-4; TRBD1 is a possible D gene (6 bases). Between the trimmed V and J ends, which lost 5 bases and 3 bases, there was a span of 13 bases. The germline CDR1 and CDR2 sequences are SEHNR and FQNEAQ (reference sequence). The CDR3 is made up of 15 amino acids. The CDR3 reads CASSVTGYPNEKLFF. CDR3 bases read: TGTGCCAGCAGCGTTACAGGGTACCCTAATGAAAAA.

The CDR3 region is CASSIILAGGPQETQYF. CDR3 DNA (partial): TGCGCCAGCAGCATAATACTAGCGGGGGGGCCCCAAGAGACG. This chain connects TRBV5-1 to TRBJ2-3; TRBD2 matches 13 bases. With the read ending 3 residues before the CDR3 end, the germline J gene is used to fill in that end. This CDR3 spans 17 amino acids. CDR1 SGHRS and CDR2 YFSETQ come from the germline V gene.

With regard to this clone: The read falls 3 residues short of the CDR3 end, and the missing part is taken from the germline J gene. The V call is TRBV11-2, the J call TRBJ2-2, with a weak D call TRBD2 (5 bases). V was pared by 0 bases and J by 4 bases, with 6 bases between. Germline V gene data show CDR1 as SGHAT and CDR2 as FQNNGV. The CDR3 loop spans 14 amino acids. CDR3 DNA (partial): TGTGCCAGCAGCTTAGAGGCGGGCACCGGGGAG. Its translation: CASSLEAGTGE. Given in full, the CDR3 is CASSLEAGTGELFF. Complete variable domain (other parts from reference TRBV11-2 and TRBJ2-2): EAGVAQSPRYKIIEKRQSVAFWCNPISGHATLYWYQQILGQGPKLLIQFQNNGVVDDSQLPKDRFSAERLKGVDSTLKIQPAKLEDSAVYLCASSLEAGTGELFFGEGSRLTVL.